Each of the 27 T cell receptor beta chains below was sequenced from the same sample in a study of blood T cell repertoires in COVID-19 (dated by TCRdb to between 2020 and 2021). Library preparation was by the immunoSEQ multiplex PCR assay. This is the immuneACCESS table as TCRdb keeps it, with only in-frame sequences that have V and J called. A part of the clones is gone; compared with another copy, unresolved V genes explain less than half, and the rest is unexplained. A total of about 320,000 clones appear in this sample, over 90% of them only once. Of the sample, around 3.9% falls within the top ten clones. The specimen was PBMCs or T cells enriched from blood (not recorded which). The receptors stem from a young woman who had been exposed to COVID-19.

V usage is TRBV12-3 or TRBV12-4 and J usage is TRBJ1-1; 9 bases are a match to TRBD1. Trimming at V came to 6 bases and at J to 7 bases, leaving 6 bases not matched to a gene. The CDR3 length is 13 residues. CDR3 DNA: TGTGCCAGCAGCCGTACAGGGGGCTATGAAGCTTTCTTT. This encodes CASSRTGGYEAFF.

The gene calls are TRBV5-6 and TRBJ1-2; D uncertain. Germline V lookup: CDR1 SGHDT, CDR2 YYEEEE. This CDR3 region has 13 residues. The germline V and J ends were trimmed by 5 bases and 4 bases, with 12 bases remaining between them. CDR3 protein: CASREQRTYGYTF. The CDR3, as DNA: TGTGCCAGCAGGGAACAGCGGACCTATGGCTACACCTTC.

This chain links TRBV6-5 with TRBJ1-4; 7 bases match TRBD1. With V trimmed by 7 bases and J by 4 bases, 9 bases remained unmatched. The CDR3 is made up of 15 amino acids. Germline V gives CDR1 MNHEY, CDR2 SVGAGI. In nucleotides, the CDR3 is TGTGCCAGCAAAGGGATGGGACAGATTAATGAAAAACTGTTTTTT. It specifies CASKGMGQINEKLFF.

The chain couples TRBV5-4 to TRBJ2-3; 15 bases fit TRBD2. CDR3 length equals 16 residues. The V gene's germline CDR1 is SGHNT and CDR2 YYREEE (reference sequence). The ends lost 4 bases at V and 2 bases at J; junction bases unmatched: 2. The CDR3 protein is CASSRTSGGATDTQYF. The CDR3 region has the DNA TGTGCCAGCAGCCGGACTAGCGGGGGGGCCACAGATACGCAGTATTTT.

The chain couples TRBV19 to TRBJ2-3, with TRBD1 as a possible D gene (6 bases). This CDR3 is built from 15 residues. The germline gives CDR1 LNHDA, CDR2 SQIVND (reference sequence). The V end lost 3 bases, the J end lost 0 bases, and 10 bases lay between the germline ends. The CDR3: CASSMGQGSTDTQYF. For the CDR3, the DNA is TGTGCCAGTAGTATGGGGCAGGGGAGCACAGATACGCAGTATTTT.

The chain couples TRBV19 to TRBJ1-1; 9 nucleotides agree with TRBD1. The CDR3 has 16 residues. The trim removed 5 bases at V and 3 bases at J, leaving 10 bases unmatched. CDR1 LNHDA and CDR2 SQIVND come from the germline V gene (reference sequence). Here the CDR3 DNA reads TGTGCCAGTAGTTCTCATAACAGGGGGCTTCACACTGAAGCTTTCTTT. It encodes CASSSHNRGLHTEAFF.

The chain combines TRBV12-3 or TRBV12-4 with TRBJ2-5; D not certain. This CDR3 has 12 amino acids. V lost 3 bases, J lost 4 bases, and 6 bases lay in between. The CDR3 loop is CASSFSRETQYF. For the CDR3, the DNA is TGTGCCAGCAGTTTCTCTAGAGAGACCCAGTACTTC.

The V gene is TRBV10-3, the J gene TRBJ1-4; 11 positions match TRBD1. The CDR3 contains 15 residues. Trimming at V came to 6 bases and at J to 5 bases, leaving 5 bases not matched to a gene. The germline V gene has CDR1 ENHRY and CDR2 SYGVKD. The CDR3 loop reads CAIRVGQGANEKLFF. The CDR3 bases are TGTGCCATCAGAGTTGGACAGGGGGCAAATGAAAAACTGTTTTTT.

This chain links TRBV19 with TRBJ1-5; D possibly corresponds to TRBD1 (6 bases). The CDR3 has 16 residues. The V end was cut by 5 bases, the J end by 6 bases, with 20 bases between. Per germline, CDR1 LNHDA and CDR2 SQIVND (reference sequence). The CDR3 is CASSHAFAQGTQPQHF. The CDR3 DNA reads as TGTGCCAGTAGTCATGCTTTCGCCCAGGGGACTCAGCCCCAGCATTTT.

The chain links TRBV3-1 (or the pseudogene TRBV3-2) to TRBJ1-2, with 7 bases aligning to TRBD1. V trimming: 3 bases; J trimming: 4 bases; junction bases outside the gene matches: 8. Germline CDR1 LGHDT, CDR2 YNNKEL (reference sequence). This CDR3 has 15 amino acids. The CDR3 reads CASSHPGQLFYGYTF. DNA for the CDR3: TGTGCCAGCAGCCATCCGGGACAGCTCTTCTATGGCTACACCTTC.

This clone occurred a few times. The rearrangement uses TRBV7-9 and TRBJ1-1; possibly TRBD1 for D (5 bases). The ends were cut back, 2 bases at V and 1 base at J, with 11 bases in the middle. Germline V CDR1 and CDR2: SEHNR, FQNEAQ (reference sequence). The CDR3 has 15 residues. The CDR3 nucleotides read TGTGCCAGCAGCTTAATAGGGGCTGCGAACACTGAAGCTTTCTTT. Translation: CASSLIGAANTEAFF. The variable domain in full, completed from reference TRBV7-9 and TRBJ1-1, reads DTGVSQNPRHKITKRGQNVTFRCDPISEHNRLYWYRQTLGQGPEFLTYFQNEAQLEKSRLLSDRFSAERPKGSFSTLEIQRTEQGDSAMYLCASSLIGAANTEAFFGQGTRLTVV.

The chain has TRBV5-3 and TRBJ2-1; the match to TRBD1 covers 7 bases. TRBV5-3 is reported as an ORF; its role is uncertain. The trim removed 6 bases at V and 9 bases at J, leaving 6 bases unmatched. The CDR3 has 12 amino acids. The CDR3 here is CARTSTGVEQFF. The CDR3 nucleotides are TGTGCCAGAACAAGTACAGGGGTTGAGCAGTTCTTC.

V gene TRBV7-9 combines with J gene TRBJ1-1; D is undetermined. The V end was cut by 8 bases, the J end by 10 bases, with 14 bases between. Germline V gives CDR1 SEHNR, CDR2 FQNEAQ (reference sequence). The CDR3 length is 11 residues. CDR3 sequence reads: CASRPRGGAFF. The CDR3 nucleotides read TGTGCCAGCCGCCCGCGAGGTGGAGCTTTCTTT.

The chain links TRBV6-6 to TRBJ1-2; 7 bases are shared with TRBD1. V shed 4 bases and J 11 bases; nucleotides not matched to a gene: 19. The germline gives CDR1 MNHNY, CDR2 SVGAGI (reference sequence). This CDR3 comprises 16 residues. The CDR3, as DNA: TGTGCCAGCAGTTTAAGAGGTTTGCGGGACAGCCAATTTTACACCTTC. It encodes CASSLRGLRDSQFYTF.

This chain uses TRBV7-3 with TRBJ1-1; D possibly corresponds to TRBD1 (5 bases). CDR1 is SGHTA and CDR2 is FQGTGA in the germline V gene. V lost 6 bases and J 1 base, leaving 9 bases between the germline ends. The CDR3 has 13 residues. The CDR3 region is CASSRTSNTEAFF. CDR3 DNA: TGTGCCAGCAGTCGGACATCGAACACTGAAGCTTTCTTT.

The V call is TRBV7-9, the J call TRBJ1-5; TRBD1 might be the D (5 bases). Per germline, CDR1 SEHNR and CDR2 FQNEAQ (reference sequence). This CDR3 region has 14 residues. Trimming shortened V by 5 bases and J by 1 base, and 9 bases separated the two germline ends. The CDR3 bases are TGTGCCAGCAGCCCAGGGTTGAGCAATCAGCCCCAGCATTTT. This gives the protein CASSPGLSNQPQHF.

This rearrangement joins TRBV2 to TRBJ2-7; D unclear. Germline-derived CDR1 and CDR2 are SNHLY and FYNNEI. The V end was cut by 7 bases, the J end by 5 bases, with 18 bases between. The CDR3 extends over 14 amino acids. CDR3 region: CASIVGPPMDEQYF. CDR3 DNA sequence: TGTGCCAGCATAGTTGGTCCGCCGATGGACGAGCAGTACTTC.

The chain employs TRBV28 and TRBJ1-1; tentatively, D is TRBD1 (5 bases). Germline V gives CDR1 MDHEN, CDR2 SYDVKM. Between the trimmed V and J ends, which lost 1 base and 4 bases, there was a span of 10 bases. The CDR3 is made up of 14 amino acids. The CDR3 DNA is TGTGCCAGCAGTTTATCCCCCGGGGGCACTGAAGCTTTCTTT. It encodes CASSLSPGGTEAFF.

The V gene is TRBV9, the J gene TRBJ1-1; 9 nucleotides agree with TRBD1. CDR3 length: 15 residues. The germline gives CDR1 SGDLS, CDR2 YYNGEE. With V trimmed by 2 bases and J by 1 base, 3 bases remained unmatched. Here the CDR3 DNA reads TGTGCCAGCAGCGTGTTGGGACAGGGGAACACTGAAGCTTTCTTT. Protein product: CASSVLGQGNTEAFF.

This rearrangement joins TRBV7-6 to TRBJ1-3, with unresolved D. Per the germline V gene, CDR1 is SGHVS and CDR2 is FNYEAQ. The V end was cut by 2 bases, the J end by 8 bases, with 25 bases between. The CDR3 extends over 18 amino acids. CDR3 region: CASSLNSISWESPDTIYF. CDR3 DNA: TGTGCCAGCAGCTTAAACTCGATAAGTTGGGAGAGTCCGGACACCATATATTTT.

The chain carries TRBV9 and TRBJ1-2; no clear D. Per the germline V gene, CDR1 is SGDLS and CDR2 is YYNGEE. CDR3 length: 13 residues. Trimming left V 0 bases short and J 8 bases short, with 11 bases between. The CDR3 coding sequence is TGTGCCAGCAGCGTAGGTCACCCCAGAGGCTACACCTTC. Translating it yields CASSVGHPRGYTF.

The gene calls are TRBV11-2 and TRBJ2-5; perhaps TRBD2 as D (5 bases). This CDR3 spans 16 amino acids. The V and J ends lost 0 bases and 3 bases respectively, with 14 bases between them. Germline V CDR1 and CDR2: SGHAT, FQNNGV. The CDR3 spells CASSLEAGTGEETQYF. CDR3 nucleotide sequence: TGTGCCAGCAGCTTAGAGGCAGGTACCGGGGAAGAGACCCAGTACTTC.

The chain joins TRBV4-2 to TRBJ1-5; TRBD1 matches 9 bases. Germline assignment: CDR1 LGHNA and CDR2 YNFKEQ. This CDR3 has 16 amino acids. The V segment lost 3 bases and the J segment 6 bases; nucleotides outside the gene matches: 9. CDR3 coding DNA: TGTGCCAGCAGCCATCCCACAGGGGGCGCGGGTCAGCCCCAGCATTTT. This translates into CASSHPTGGAGQPQHF.

The rearrangement links TRBV24-1 to TRBJ2-1; 7 nucleotides align to TRBD1. The V gene's germline CDR1 is KGHDR and CDR2 SFDVKD. The CDR3 has 16 residues. V was clipped by 7 bases and J by 1 base; unmatched bases: 9. CDR3 protein: CATSNTGATSYNEQFF. The CDR3 DNA is TGTGCCACCAGCAACACAGGGGCAACTTCCTACAATGAGCAGTTCTTC.

This chain uses TRBV29-1 with TRBJ2-1, with 7 bases aligning to TRBD1. CDR1 and CDR2 from the germline V gene are SQVTM and ANQGSEA. Trimming cost V 2 bases and J 6 bases; bases outside gene matches: 10. This CDR3 is built from 15 residues. The CDR3 loop reads CSVEPRDRHPNEQFF. Written as DNA, the CDR3 is TGCAGCGTTGAACCACGGGACAGACACCCCAATGAGCAGTTCTTC.

This chain links TRBV6-1 with TRBJ2-7; TRBD1 might be the D (6 bases). V lost 3 bases, J lost 6 bases, and 9 bases lay in between. Germline CDR1 MNHNS, CDR2 SASEGT. The CDR3 is made up of 12 amino acids. As DNA, the CDR3 is TGTGCCAGCAGTGAGGACAGAACCGAGCAGTACTTC. It translates to CASSEDRTEQYF.

Comment on this clone: The same CDR3 arises from other DNA sequences in this sample as well. V and J are TRBV6-5 and TRBJ1-1, with 7 bases fitting TRBD1. The germline V gene encodes CDR1 MNHEY and CDR2 SVGAGI. Unmatched junction bases numbered 6, after V lost 3 bases and J lost 5 bases. The CDR3 runs to 14 residues. In DNA, the CDR3 is TGTGCCAGCAGTTATAGGACAGGTGGTACTGAAGCTTTCTTT. The encoded protein is CASSYRTGGTEAFF.